A single sample gave rise to the 8 T cell receptor beta chains below, sequenced in a study of OX40 agonist ivuxolimab in advanced cancers. Preparation of the library involved the immunoSEQ multiplex PCR assay. TCRdb retrieved this table from immuneACCESS and kept in-frame rearrangements only. Not all clones are present; in checked studies, unresolved V genes account for under half, and no reason is known for the remainder. This sample is represented by approximately 77,000 clones; around 80% of them were singletons. The ten largest clones capture around 0.5% of the sample. This material consisted of CD4+ or CD8+ T cells sorted from blood, taken in a trial of the OX40 agonist ivuxolimab. Source of these receptors: an adult with an advanced solid tumor such as melanoma, head and neck, liver or kidney cancer.

This chain links TRBV7-2 with TRBJ2-6; no definite D call. CDR1 and CDR2 (germline): SGHTA, FQGNSA. Trimming stripped 1 base from V and 0 bases from J, with 7 bases between. The CDR3 is 16 residues long. CDR3 DNA sequence: TGTGCCAGCAGCTTAGGAGGCAGCTCTGGGGCCAACGTCCTGACTTTC. This sequence encodes CASSLGGSSGANVLTF.

Only one count was recorded for this clone. The chain has TRBV2 and TRBJ1-5; 7 positions match TRBD1. Germline trimming cut 6 bases from V and 2 bases from J; bases unmatched to any gene: 10. Per germline, CDR1 SNHLY and CDR2 FYNNEI. The CDR3 sequence is 16 residues long. The CDR3 coding sequence is TGTGCCAGCAGGGGCCACAGGGGAATAGGCAATCAGCCCCAGCATTTT. Translating it yields CASRGHRGIGNQPQHF. The whole variable domain, filled in from reference TRBV2 and TRBJ1-5, reads EPEVTQTPSHQVTQMGQEVILRCVPISNHLYFYWYRQILGQKVEFLVSFYNNEISEKSEIFDDQFSVERPDGSNFTLKIRSTKLEDSAMYFCASRGHRGIGNQPQHFGDGTRLSIL.

V and J are TRBV5-6 and TRBJ2-5; 7 bases map to TRBD1. Per the germline V gene, CDR1 is SGHDT and CDR2 is YYEEEE. There are 15 residues in the CDR3. V shed 3 bases, J shed 5 bases, and the junction held 10 bases outside the gene matches. The CDR3 loop reads CASSWGQTYGETQYF. The CDR3 bases are TGTGCCAGCAGCTGGGGACAGACATACGGTGAGACCCAGTACTTC.

The chain recombines TRBV9 with TRBJ2-7, with TRBD2 identical over 10 bases. The CDR3 spans 15 residues. With 4 bases clipped from V and 5 bases from J, the junction kept 9 bases outside the gene matches. The germline V gene has CDR1 SGDLS and CDR2 YYNGEE. The CDR3 loop reads CASSTGTSVTNEQYF. The DNA of the CDR3 is TGTGCCAGCAGCACCGGGACTAGCGTTACGAACGAGCAGTACTTC.

The chain is built from TRBV27 and TRBJ2-7; 9 bases are a match to TRBD1. This CDR3 contains 18 residues. V gave up 3 bases and J gave up 4 bases; unmatched junction bases: 16. Germline V gives CDR1 MNHEY, CDR2 SMNVEV (reference sequence). The CDR3 coding sequence is TGTGCCAGCAGTTTCCCCTCGTTCTTGGGACAGGGTGCATACGAGCAGTACTTC. This codes for CASSFPSFLGQGAYEQYF.

The rearrangement links TRBV5-4 to TRBJ1-5, with a tentative D call TRBD1 (5 bases). In germline, CDR1 is SGHNT, CDR2 YYREEE (reference sequence). Trimming stripped 3 bases from V and 4 bases from J, with 8 bases between. The CDR3 consists of 13 residues. The CDR3: CASSSGENQPQHF. CDR3 in DNA: TGTGCCAGCAGCTCGGGGGAAAATCAGCCCCAGCATTTT.

The V and J genes are TRBV18 and TRBJ2-7, with D possibly TRBD1 on 5 matching bases. Trimming left V 4 bases short and J 1 base short, with 5 bases between. Germline lookup yields CDR1 KGHSH and CDR2 LQKENI. The CDR3 totals 12 residues. The CDR3 here is CASSQGSYEQYF. The DNA of the CDR3 is TGTGCCAGCTCACAGGGGTCCTACGAGCAGTACTTC.

This chain uses TRBV5-4 with TRBJ2-2; D is undetermined. CDR3 length: 16 residues. Trimming took 0 bases from V and 3 from J, leaving 12 bases between them. CDR1 is SGHNT, CDR2 YYREEE, per germline (reference sequence). CDR3 region: CASSLEERSDTGELFF. The DNA for the CDR3 is TGTGCCAGCAGCTTGGAAGAGCGTTCGGACACCGGGGAGCTGTTTTTT.